The clone carrying this TCR beta chain was seen many times. As yet, its antigen is unknown. This CDR3 has 13 amino acids. V was trimmed by 6 bases and J by 6 bases, leaving 12 bases between them. These data belong to a study of T-cell memory formation after mild COVID-19. TCR alpha and TCR beta cDNA libraries carrying sample barcodes and UMIs were produced by 5'RACE using constant-segment primers. TCRdb re-analysed the 5' RACE reads in MiXCR, keeping a single row per CDR3 protein. Counted here are more than 100,000 distinct CDR3 sequences, about 6% occurring once; the ten biggest clones make up approximately 2.3%. Study-wide points: Cross-reactive memory appears to have joined, as suggested by some responding clones showing up in pre-infection memory.

The source material was PBMCs or a T cell subset sorted from them (not recorded which). The chain employs TRBV12-3 or TRBV12-4 and TRBJ2-1; D may correspond to TRBD1 or TRBD2 (5 bases each). The sequence was collected from an adult woman who had mild COVID-19 (a few samples of this study predate the infection). Cell type and time point are not known. The CDR3 DNA reads as TGTGCCAGCAGCCTCGGGGCCAGCAATGAGCAGTTCTTC. Protein sequence: CASSLGASNEQFF.